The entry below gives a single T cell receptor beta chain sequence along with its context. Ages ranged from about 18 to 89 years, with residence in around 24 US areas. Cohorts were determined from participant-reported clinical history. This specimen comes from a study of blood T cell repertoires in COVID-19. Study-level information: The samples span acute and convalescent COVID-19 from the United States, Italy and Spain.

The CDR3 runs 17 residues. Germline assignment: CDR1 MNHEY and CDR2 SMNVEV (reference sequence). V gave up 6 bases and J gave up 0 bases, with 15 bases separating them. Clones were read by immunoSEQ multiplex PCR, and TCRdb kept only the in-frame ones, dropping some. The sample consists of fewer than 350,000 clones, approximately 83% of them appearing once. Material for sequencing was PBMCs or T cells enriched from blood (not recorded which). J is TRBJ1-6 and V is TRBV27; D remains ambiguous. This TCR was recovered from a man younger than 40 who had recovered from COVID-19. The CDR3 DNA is TGTGCCAGCAGGGGCTTCTGGTCCAGCTCCTATAATTCACCCCTCCACTTT. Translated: CASRGFWSSSYNSPLHF.